The 32 T cell receptor beta chains below come from one sample, sequenced in a study of graft-versus-host responses after intestinal transplantation. Using immunoSEQ multiplex PCR, the repertoire was profiled, and TCRdb retains in-frame clones only, with some absent. The repertoire holds 90,000 to 100,000 clones, roughly 82% seen once, with 1.4% in the top ten. This specimen consisted of PBMCs, obtained 255 days after intestinal transplant. These TCRs come from a human patient who received an intestinal transplant, so some T cells may come from the graft donor.

The rearrangement joins TRBV6-1 to TRBJ2-2; TRBD1 matches 7 bases. The CDR3 runs to 14 residues. With V trimmed by 6 bases and J by 3 bases, 4 bases remained unmatched. CDR1 MNHNS and CDR2 SASEGT come from the germline V gene. CDR3: CASSPGQHTGELFF. In DNA form, the CDR3 reads TGTGCCAGCAGCCCGGGACAGCACACCGGGGAGCTGTTTTTT.

CDR3 coding DNA: TGTGCCAGCAGCCCAGGCGCAGGGTTGATCGAGGGAAACACCATATATTTT. Encoded protein: CASSPGAGLIEGNTIYF. The rearrangement joins TRBV5-4 to TRBJ1-3; TRBD1 is a possible D gene (5 bases). The CDR3 runs 17 residues. CDR1 is SGHNT and CDR2 is YYREEE in the germline V gene (reference sequence). The germline V and J ends were trimmed by 4 bases and 4 bases, with 21 bases remaining between them. The entire variable domain, with the rest obtained from reference TRBV5-4 and TRBJ1-3, is as follows: ETGVTQSPTHLIKTRGQQVTLRCSSQSGHNTVSWYQQALGQGPQFIFQYYREEENGRGNFPPRFSGLQFPNYSSELNVNALELDDSALYLCASSPGAGLIEGNTIYFGEGSWLTVV.

This clone was seen more than once but under ten times. The chain uses TRBV6-4 and TRBJ1-5; no definite D call. CDR1 and CDR2 from the germline V gene are MRHNA and SNTAGT. The ends were cut back, 3 bases at V and 3 bases at J, with 6 bases in the middle. The CDR3 spans 13 residues. The CDR3 nucleotides read TGTGCCAGCAGTGAGGCAGACAATCAGCCCCAGCATTTT. It yields the protein CASSEADNQPQHF.

The chain has TRBV6-5 and TRBJ2-5; no clear D gene. The germline V and J ends were trimmed by 0 bases and 7 bases, with 12 bases remaining between them. CDR3 length: 14 amino acids. Germline V gene sequence: CDR1 MNHEY, CDR2 SVGAGI. The CDR3 DNA reads as TGTGCCAGCAGTTACTCCGCAGGTTTGGGGACCCAGTACTTC. It yields the protein CASSYSAGLGTQYF.

This chain links TRBV19 with TRBJ1-4; D unclear. Between the trimmed V and J ends, which lost 5 bases and 0 bases, there was a span of 10 bases. This CDR3 region has 15 residues. CDR1 is LNHDA and CDR2 is SQIVND in the germline V gene (reference sequence). CDR3 in amino acids: CASSLDRPTNEKLFF. In DNA, the CDR3 is TGTGCCAGTAGTTTGGACCGGCCAACTAATGAAAAACTGTTTTTT.

This chain connects TRBV6-6 to TRBJ2-7; tentative D call: TRBD1 (6 bases). V was clipped by 6 bases and J by 1 base, with 10 bases between them. CDR3 size: 13 residues. From germline, CDR1 is MNHNY and CDR2 SVGAGI (reference sequence). The CDR3 DNA reads TGTGCCAGCAGGTACCAGGGGTCCTACGAGCAGTACGTC. Translated: CASRYQGSYEQYV.

The chain links TRBV2 to TRBJ2-5, with D uncertain. Trimming pared 1 base from V and 1 base from J, leaving 13 bases between. CDR3 length equals 16 residues. CDR1 is SNHLY, CDR2 FYNNEI, per germline. DNA of the CDR3: TGTGCCAGCAGTGAAGAGATGGGCGGTCGCCAAGAGACCCAGTACTTC. This translates into CASSEEMGGRQETQYF.

V and J are TRBV5-4 and TRBJ2-3; 9 nucleotides match TRBD2. Germline V lookup: CDR1 SGHNT, CDR2 YYREEE (reference sequence). J gave up 5 bases and V 4 bases, and 11 bases lay outside the gene matches. CDR3 length: 16 residues. The CDR3 DNA follows: TGTGCCAGCAGCCCCTCCGGCGGGAGGGCCGTAGATACGCAGTATTTT. It is translated as CASSPSGGRAVDTQYF.

V usage is TRBV7-9 and J usage is TRBJ1-2, with D hard to call. Trimming shortened V by 4 bases and J by 7 bases, and 10 bases separated the two germline ends. The germline V gene encodes CDR1 SEHNR and CDR2 FQNEAQ (reference sequence). This CDR3 has 12 residues. The CDR3 reads CASSSPPGGYTF. CDR3 DNA: TGTGCCAGCAGCTCCCCTCCAGGTGGCTACACCTTC. Complete variable domain (other parts from reference TRBV7-9 and TRBJ1-2): DTGVSQNPRHKITKRGQNVTFRCDPISEHNRLYWYRQTLGQGPEFLTYFQNEAQLEKSRLLSDRFSAERPKGSFSTLEIQRTEQGDSAMYLCASSSPPGGYTFGSGTRLTVV.

The chain combines TRBV5-4 with TRBJ2-1; 10 bases agree with TRBD2. Germline values: CDR1 SGHNT, CDR2 YYREEE (reference sequence). V dropped 0 bases and J dropped 3; count of bases not matched to a gene: 6. The CDR3 loop spans 17 amino acids. The CDR3 loop is CASSLDASGSNYNEQFF. The DNA of the CDR3 is TGTGCCAGCAGCTTGGATGCTAGCGGGAGTAACTACAATGAGCAGTTCTTC. Full variable domain (missing parts from reference TRBV5-4 and TRBJ2-1): ETGVTQSPTHLIKTRGQQVTLRCSSQSGHNTVSWYQQALGQGPQFIFQYYREEENGRGNFPPRFSGLQFPNYSSELNVNALELDDSALYLCASSLDASGSNYNEQFFGPGTRLTVL.

This sequence joins TRBV18 and TRBJ2-7; D perhaps matches TRBD2 (6 bases). The CDR3 spans 16 residues. Per the germline V gene, CDR1 is KGHSH and CDR2 is LQKENI. V lost 1 base and J lost 2, with 15 bases in between. CDR3 bases: TGTGCCAGCTCACCACAGAGGTGGGGGGACCCCTACGAGCAGTACTTC. This codes for CASSPQRWGDPYEQYF.

This rearrangement joins TRBV6-1 to TRBJ2-1; D is unclear. Trimming shortened V by 11 bases and J by 5 bases, and 16 bases separated the two germline ends. Germline loops: CDR1 MNHNS, CDR2 SASEGT. The CDR3 has 13 amino acids. Here the CDR3 DNA reads TGTGCCTCAAAGGAGAAGGTGCACAATGAGCAGTTCTTC. Translating gives CASKEKVHNEQFF.

This sequence joins TRBV6-1 and TRBJ1-3; D remains ambiguous. Germline values: CDR1 MNHNS, CDR2 SASEGT. Trimming removed 6 bases from V and 3 bases from J, with 15 bases in between. The CDR3 sequence is 15 residues long. This CDR3 is CASRRENRIGNTIYF. The CDR3 DNA follows: TGTGCCAGCAGACGTGAGAACCGAATTGGAAACACCATATATTTT.

The J gene is TRBJ2-4, the V gene TRBV5-1; D may be TRBD2 (5 bases). Trimming stripped 0 bases from V and 3 bases from J, with 13 bases between. The CDR3 runs 16 residues. Germline lookup yields CDR1 SGHRS and CDR2 YFSETQ. DNA for the CDR3: TGCGCCAGCAGCTTGGTTGAGGGCGAGCACAAAAACATTCAGTACTTC. Translation: CASSLVEGEHKNIQYF. Supplemented by reference TRBV5-1 and TRBJ2-4, the full variable domain reads KAGVTQTPRYLIKTRGQQVTLSCSPISGHRSVSWYQQTPGQGLQFLFEYFSETQRNKGNFPGRFSGRQFSNSRSEMNVSTLELGDSALYLCASSLVEGEHKNIQYFGAGTRLSVL.

This rearrangement joins TRBV9 to TRBJ2-2, with 10 nucleotides matching TRBD1. The CDR3 has 16 residues. Germline V gene data show CDR1 as SGDLS and CDR2 as YYNGEE. V shed 0 bases, J shed 6 bases, and the junction held 5 bases outside the gene matches. CDR3 nucleotides: TGTGCCAGCAGCGTAGAGACAGGGGGCATCGCCGGGGAGCTGTTTTTT. Translation: CASSVETGGIAGELFF.

This sequence joins TRBV5-1 and TRBJ2-7, with no clear D. Trimming removed 0 bases from V and 3 bases from J, with 10 bases in between. Germline CDR1 and CDR2: SGHRS and YFSETQ. This CDR3 is built from 14 residues. The chain's CDR3 is CASSLGGDFYEQYF. The CDR3 DNA reads TGCGCCAGCAGCTTGGGTGGGGATTTCTACGAGCAGTACTTC.

V gene TRBV5-1 combines with J gene TRBJ2-7; either TRBD1 or TRBD2 may fit D (6 bases each). CDR3 size: 15 residues. The germline V gene has CDR1 SGHRS and CDR2 YFSETQ. V was clipped by 3 bases and J by 7 bases, with 20 bases between them. The CDR3 DNA follows: TGCGCCAGCAGCTGGGATCGGGGGCCCGAGCGGGAGCAGTACTTC. Amino acid sequence: CASSWDRGPEREQYF. The whole variable domain, filled in from reference TRBV5-1 and TRBJ2-7, reads KAGVTQTPRYLIKTRGQQVTLSCSPISGHRSVSWYQQTPGQGLQFLFEYFSETQRNKGNFPGRFSGRQFSNSRSEMNVSTLELGDSALYLCASSWDRGPEREQYFGPGTRLTVT.

The chain joins TRBV6-1 to TRBJ1-4, with 10 bases matching TRBD1. Germline V lookup: CDR1 MNHNS, CDR2 SASEGT. The CDR3 runs 15 residues. V was pared by 6 bases and J by 7 bases, with 8 bases of the junction left unmatched. The CDR3 region is CASRPGDRGSEKLFF. Written as DNA, the CDR3 is TGTGCCAGCAGACCCGGGGACAGGGGAAGTGAAAAACTGTTTTTT.

V and J are TRBV27 and TRBJ2-7; 10 bases map to TRBD2. The V gene end was trimmed by 5 bases and the J gene end by 4 bases; junction bases not matched to a gene: 11. Germline lookup yields CDR1 MNHEY and CDR2 SMNVEV (reference sequence). This CDR3 has 16 amino acids. CDR3 loop: CASSVTELAGIYEQYF. CDR3 sequence (DNA): TGTGCCAGCAGTGTCACTGAACTAGCGGGAATTTACGAGCAGTACTTC.

The chain joins TRBV4-2 to TRBJ1-1; D perhaps matches TRBD1 (6 bases). The CDR3 length is 18 residues. Germline loops: CDR1 LGHNA, CDR2 YNFKEQ. V lost 1 base and J lost 0, with 18 bases in between. The CDR3 DNA sequence: TGTGCCAGCAGCCAAGCCGTAGGAGGGGGGGCTGTGAACACTGAAGCTTTCTTT. Its protein is CASSQAVGGGAVNTEAFF.

A single count supports this clone. The J gene is TRBJ1-2, the V gene TRBV27; 11 bases line up with TRBD1. The CDR3 spans 15 residues. The V gene end was trimmed by 5 bases and the J gene end by 5 bases; junction bases not matched to a gene: 7. Germline CDR1 MNHEY, CDR2 SMNVEV (reference sequence). The CDR3 sequence is CASSTGQGARYGYTF. Written as DNA, the CDR3 is TGTGCCAGCAGTACCGGACAGGGGGCGCGGTATGGCTACACCTTC.

This clone has just one count. The chain combines TRBV27 with TRBJ1-5, with D unclear. The CDR3 is 11 residues long. Germline V gene data show CDR1 as MNHEY and CDR2 as SMNVEV (reference sequence). Trimming shortened V by 8 bases and J by 5 bases, and 7 bases separated the two germline ends. This CDR3 is CASGLDQPQHF. For the CDR3, the DNA is TGTGCCAGCGGTCTTGATCAGCCCCAGCATTTT.

This chain connects TRBV7-6 to TRBJ1-4, with D possibly TRBD1 on 5 matching bases. CDR1 is SGHVS and CDR2 is FNYEAQ in the germline V gene. The CDR3 is made up of 16 amino acids. V was shortened by 5 bases and J by 7 bases, with 20 bases between the two germline ends. The CDR3 here is CASSIEPGPRGEKLFF. Here the CDR3 DNA reads TGTGCCAGCAGCATAGAGCCGGGACCAAGAGGTGAAAAACTGTTTTTT.

The V gene is TRBV11-2, the J gene TRBJ1-3; the D is unclear. The germline V and J ends were trimmed by 4 bases and 3 bases, with 4 bases remaining between them. CDR3 length: 12 residues. In germline, CDR1 is SGHAT, CDR2 FQNNGV. The CDR3 coding sequence is TGTGCCAGCAGCTACCTTGGAAACACCATATATTTT. Protein: CASSYLGNTIYF.

V and J are TRBV14 and TRBJ2-2; D is unclear. CDR3 size: 15 residues. V gave up 4 bases and J gave up 0 bases, with 9 bases separating them. Germline CDR1 reads SGHDN; CDR2 reads FVKESK. The CDR3 is CASSLPGSNTGELFF. The CDR3, as DNA: TGTGCCAGCAGCCTCCCGGGTTCGAACACCGGGGAGCTGTTTTTT.

In its sample, this clone was seen a few times. The sample has other DNA sequences that encode this CDR3 too. The gene calls are TRBV28 and TRBJ1-3; TRBD1 might be the D (5 bases). The ends were cut back, 5 bases at V and 2 bases at J, with 7 bases in the middle. CDR3 length equals 13 residues. Germline-derived CDR1 and CDR2 are MDHEN and SYDVKM. The CDR3: CASSRQTGNTIYF. CDR3 nucleotides: TGTGCCAGCAGTCGACAGACTGGAAACACCATATATTTT.

V gene TRBV28 combines with J gene TRBJ2-7; the D is unclear. Trimming stripped 3 bases from V and 0 bases from J, with 9 bases between. The V gene's germline CDR1 is MDHEN and CDR2 SYDVKM. The CDR3 has 14 residues. This CDR3 reads CASSLEGFSYEQYF. DNA of the CDR3: TGTGCCAGCAGTTTGGAAGGATTCTCCTACGAGCAGTACTTC.

V gene TRBV11-3 combines with J gene TRBJ2-2, with 7 bases aligning to TRBD1. CDR3 size: 16 residues. Germline V gene lookup returns CDR1 SGHNT and CDR2 YENEEA. With 2 bases clipped from V and 6 bases from J, the junction kept 9 bases outside the gene matches. The CDR3 sequence is CASSLLFLGTAGELFF. DNA of the CDR3: TGTGCCAGCAGCTTACTGTTTTTGGGGACAGCCGGGGAGCTGTTTTTT.

The chain is built from TRBV19 and TRBJ2-7; D gene unclear. V was clipped by 3 bases and J by 1 base, with 7 bases between them. This CDR3 spans 13 amino acids. The germline gives CDR1 LNHDA, CDR2 SQIVND (reference sequence). The CDR3 DNA reads TGTGCCAGTAGTATGGTGGGGTCCTACGAGCAGTACTTC. Residues: CASSMVGSYEQYF.

The J gene is TRBJ2-3, the V gene TRBV6-5, with 10 bases that match TRBD1. The V segment lost 4 bases and the J segment 2 bases; nucleotides outside the gene matches: 6. The germline gives CDR1 MNHEY, CDR2 SVGAGI. CDR3 length: 16 residues. The CDR3 nucleotides are TGTGCCAGCAGTTGGGGACAGGGGCAATCCACAGATACGCAGTATTTT. Translated, it gives CASSWGQGQSTDTQYF.

The chain is built from TRBV18 and TRBJ2-5; TRBD2 is a possible D gene (6 bases). Germline lookup yields CDR1 KGHSH and CDR2 LQKENI. V lost 2 bases and J lost 4, with 8 bases in between. This CDR3 is 13 amino acids long. In DNA form, the CDR3 reads TGTGCCAGCTCACCAAGGCGGGGAGAGACCCAGTACTTC. It is translated as CASSPRRGETQYF.

The chain has TRBV25-1 and TRBJ1-1, with D possibly TRBD1 on 6 matching bases. The CDR3 is made up of 15 amino acids. V was trimmed by 6 bases and J by 0 bases, leaving 14 bases between them. Germline values: CDR1 MGHDK, CDR2 SYGVNS. For the CDR3, the DNA is TGTGCCAGCAGAGCGGGGGACAACATGAACACTGAAGCTTTCTTT. Its translation is CASRAGDNMNTEAFF.